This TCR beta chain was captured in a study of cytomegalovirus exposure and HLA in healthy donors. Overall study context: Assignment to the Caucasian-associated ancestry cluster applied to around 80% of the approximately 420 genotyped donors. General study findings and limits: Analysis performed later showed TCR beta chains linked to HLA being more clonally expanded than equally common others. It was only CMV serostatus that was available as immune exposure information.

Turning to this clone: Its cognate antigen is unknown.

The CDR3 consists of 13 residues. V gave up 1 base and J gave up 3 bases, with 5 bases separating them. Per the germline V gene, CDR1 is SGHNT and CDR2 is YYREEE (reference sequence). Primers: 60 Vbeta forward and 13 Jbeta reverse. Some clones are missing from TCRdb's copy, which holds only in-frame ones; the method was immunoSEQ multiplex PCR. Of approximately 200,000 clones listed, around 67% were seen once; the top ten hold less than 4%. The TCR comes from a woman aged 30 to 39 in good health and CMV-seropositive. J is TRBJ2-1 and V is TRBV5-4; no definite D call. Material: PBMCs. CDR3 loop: CASSLPVYNEQFF. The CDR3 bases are TGTGCCAGCAGCTTGCCAGTCTACAATGAGCAGTTCTTC. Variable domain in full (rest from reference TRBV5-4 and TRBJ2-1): ETGVTQSPTHLIKTRGQQVTLRCSSQSGHNTVSWYQQALGQGPQFIFQYYREEENGRGNFPPRFSGLQFPNYSSELNVNALELDDSALYLCASSLPVYNEQFFGPGTRLTVL.